The source of this TCR beta chain is a study of T cell responses to AZD1222 COVID-19 vaccine. Germline CDR1 and CDR2: SGDLS and YYNGEE. This CDR3 region has 15 residues. The ends were cut back, 0 bases at V and 4 bases at J, with 11 bases in the middle. With respect to this clone: The target antigen is unknown.

The repertoire was sequenced with immunoSEQ multiplex PCR; TCRdb's copy has only in-frame clones and lacks some. The sample has some 120,000 clones, about 89% seen once; the top ten hold about 5.2%. Study-level points and caveats: Reportedly, nearly half the spike-specific TCRs target unmutated variant regions. Spike-specific TCR breadth and depth grew following two AZD1222 doses. No day 14 peak samples; only post-peak repertoires were characterized.

The rearrangement links TRBV9 to TRBJ2-1, with unresolved D. Specimen: peripheral blood, collected on day 0 of AZD1222 vaccination. The clonotype comes from an adult in good health. CDR3 sequence reads: CASSVESFPYNEQFF. The CDR3 DNA is TGTGCCAGCAGCGTAGAGAGTTTTCCGTACAATGAGCAGTTCTTC.